This T cell receptor (beta chain) originates from a study of blood T cells in healthy people across ages. This clonotype was detected a few times. Antigen: not known. For the second PCR, which ran for about 7 to 12 cycles, a sample-barcoded 5' primer and a J-beta primer mix were used. TCRdb re-called the 5' RACE reads with MiXCR, one entry per CDR3 protein. The data show about 560,000 distinct CDR3 sequences, about 29% seen once. Regarding the study as a whole: With age, beta diversity per million T cells declined roughly linearly, significantly by 35 to 40.

The ends were cut back, 7 bases at V and 5 bases at J, with 17 bases in the middle. CDR3 size: 14 residues. Germline lookup yields CDR1 MNHEY and CDR2 SVGAGI. These records were also assigned to another study, of T cells of mothers and their children. That work states: Mothers and children who were related shared slightly more overlap than unrelated pairs, but not significantly more.

The clonotype comes from a boy younger than 10 in good health. Material: blood. The chain couples TRBV6-5 to TRBJ2-5; D is uncertain. Here the CDR3 reads CASTSSAGGETQYF. CDR3 DNA sequence: TGTGCCAGCACCTCCTCCGCAGGTGGTGAGACCCAGTACTTC.